This TCR beta chain originates from a study of blood T cell repertoires in COVID-19. Across the whole study: Sites across the United States, Italy and Spain contributed samples from acute and convalescent COVID-19. From T cells, B-cell-depleted T cells, or PBMCs came the material, which was cDNA or gDNA.

Methods used by the authors: Quantification of nucleated cells was approximated via reference gene primer amplification. Libraries were prepared by immunoSEQ multiplex PCR; TCRdb keeps only in-frame clonotypes and omits some of them. That table supplies the V and J calls and clone size; D and trimming were determined from the DNA. Seen here are 60,000 to 65,000 clones, approximately 80% observed once, and the top ten hold roughly a tenth. The CDR3 consists of 16 residues. Trimming cost V 3 bases and J 0 bases; bases outside gene matches: 8. Germline loops: CDR1 LNHNV, CDR2 YYDKDF (reference sequence). Patients in Seattle were enrolled during active infection, then followed longitudinally.

Sequencing input: peripheral blood. This rearrangement joins TRBV15 to TRBJ2-7; 7 bases agree with TRBD2. The receptor comes from a man in his fifties with COVID-19, enrolled during active disease. For the CDR3, the DNA is TGTGCCACCAGCAGGGGAGACCGGGACTACTCCTACGAGCAGTACTTC. It encodes CATSRGDRDYSYEQYF.